The clone carrying this T cell receptor beta chain was seen a few times. This sample was included in a study of T-cell reconstitution after alpha-beta-depleted transplantation in children. Unique molecular identifiers tagged the TCRbeta library. One entry per CDR3 protein results from TCRdb running MiXCR on the PCR reads. This table holds roughly 500,000 distinct CDR3 sequences, less than 35% found once. V dropped 0 bases and J dropped 3 bases, with 12 bases sitting between them. Germline lookup yields CDR1 GTSNPN and CDR2 SVGIG (reference sequence). CDR3 length equals 15 residues. This clonotype was sampled from a human donor who donated a stem cell graft to a child with aplastic anemia. The source was PBMCs from the stem cell graft donor, collected from the stem cell graft. The chain uses TRBV30 and TRBJ1-5; TRBD1 is a possible D gene (6 bases). The CDR3: CAWSVQTGFNQPQHF. The DNA for the CDR3 is TGTGCCTGGAGTGTACAGACAGGCTTCAATCAGCCCCAGCATTTT.